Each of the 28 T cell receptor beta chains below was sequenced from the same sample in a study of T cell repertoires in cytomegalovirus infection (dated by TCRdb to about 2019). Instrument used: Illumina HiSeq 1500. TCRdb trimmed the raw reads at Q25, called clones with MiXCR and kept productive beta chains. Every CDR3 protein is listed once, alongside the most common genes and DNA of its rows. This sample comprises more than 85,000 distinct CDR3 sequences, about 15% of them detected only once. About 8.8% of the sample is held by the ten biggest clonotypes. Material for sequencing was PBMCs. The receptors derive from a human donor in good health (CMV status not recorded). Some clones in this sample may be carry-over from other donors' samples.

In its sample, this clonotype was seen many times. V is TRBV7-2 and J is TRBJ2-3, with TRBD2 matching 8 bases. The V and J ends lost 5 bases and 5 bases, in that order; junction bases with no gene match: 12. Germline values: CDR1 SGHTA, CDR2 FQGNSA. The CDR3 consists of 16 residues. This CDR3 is CASSPSGTSTLDTQYF. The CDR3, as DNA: TGTGCCAGCAGCCCCTCCGGGACTAGTACTTTAGATACGCAGTATTTT.

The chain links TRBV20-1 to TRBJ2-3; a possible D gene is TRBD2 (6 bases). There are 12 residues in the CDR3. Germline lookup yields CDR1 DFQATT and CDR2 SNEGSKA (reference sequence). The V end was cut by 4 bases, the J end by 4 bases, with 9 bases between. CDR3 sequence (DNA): TGCAGTGCTATCCGGGGGTCAGATACGCAGTATTTT. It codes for CSAIRGSDTQYF.

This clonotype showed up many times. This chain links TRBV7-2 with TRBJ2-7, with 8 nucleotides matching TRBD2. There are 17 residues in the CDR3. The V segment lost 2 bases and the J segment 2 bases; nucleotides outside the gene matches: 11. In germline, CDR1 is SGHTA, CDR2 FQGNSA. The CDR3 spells CASSLLRTSFMAYEQYF. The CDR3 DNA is TGTGCCAGCAGCTTATTGAGGACTAGCTTTATGGCCTACGAGCAGTACTTC.

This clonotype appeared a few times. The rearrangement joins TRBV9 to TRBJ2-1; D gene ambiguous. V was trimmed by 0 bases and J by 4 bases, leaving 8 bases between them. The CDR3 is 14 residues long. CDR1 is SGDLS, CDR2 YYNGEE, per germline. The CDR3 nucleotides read TGTGCCAGCAGCGTAGGGAAGGGTTACAATGAGCAGTTCTTC. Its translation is CASSVGKGYNEQFF.

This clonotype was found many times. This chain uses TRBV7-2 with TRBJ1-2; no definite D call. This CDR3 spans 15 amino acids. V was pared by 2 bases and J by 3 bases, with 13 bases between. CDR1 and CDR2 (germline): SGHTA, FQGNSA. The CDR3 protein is CASSLTGGSDYGYTF. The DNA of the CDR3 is TGTGCCAGCAGCTTAACGGGCGGCAGCGACTATGGCTACACCTTC.

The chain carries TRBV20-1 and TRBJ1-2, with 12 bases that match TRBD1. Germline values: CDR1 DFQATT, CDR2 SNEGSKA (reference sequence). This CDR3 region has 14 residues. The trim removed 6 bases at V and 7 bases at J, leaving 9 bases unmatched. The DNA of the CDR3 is TGCAGTGCCGTCCTGGGACAGGGGGCATTTGGCTACACCTTC. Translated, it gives CSAVLGQGAFGYTF.

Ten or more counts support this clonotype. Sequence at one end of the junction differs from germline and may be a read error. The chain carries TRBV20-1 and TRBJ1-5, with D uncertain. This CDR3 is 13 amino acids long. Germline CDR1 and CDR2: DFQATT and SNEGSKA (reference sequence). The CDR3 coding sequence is TGCAGTGCCAGAGGGAGGGGCAATCAGCCCCAGCATTTT. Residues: CSARGRGNQPQHF.

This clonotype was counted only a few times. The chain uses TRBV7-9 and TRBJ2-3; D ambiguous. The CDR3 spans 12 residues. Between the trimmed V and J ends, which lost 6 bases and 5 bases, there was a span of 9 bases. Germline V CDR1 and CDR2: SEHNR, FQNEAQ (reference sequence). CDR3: CASSPILDTQYF. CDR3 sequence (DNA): TGTGCCAGCAGTCCCATCCTAGATACGCAGTATTTT.

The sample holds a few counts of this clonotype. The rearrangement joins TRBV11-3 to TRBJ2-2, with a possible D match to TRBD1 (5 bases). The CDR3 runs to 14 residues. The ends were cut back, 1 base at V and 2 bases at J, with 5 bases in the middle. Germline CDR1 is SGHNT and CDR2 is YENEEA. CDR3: CASSLGTNTGELFF. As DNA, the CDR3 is TGTGCCAGCAGCTTAGGGACAAACACCGGGGAGCTGTTTTTT. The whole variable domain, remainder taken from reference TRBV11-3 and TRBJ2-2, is EAGVVQSPRYKIIEKKQPVAFWCNPISGHNTLYWYLQNLGQGPELLIRYENEEAVDDSQLPKDRFSAERLKGVDSTLKIQPAELGDSAVYLCASSLGTNTGELFFGEGSRLTVL.

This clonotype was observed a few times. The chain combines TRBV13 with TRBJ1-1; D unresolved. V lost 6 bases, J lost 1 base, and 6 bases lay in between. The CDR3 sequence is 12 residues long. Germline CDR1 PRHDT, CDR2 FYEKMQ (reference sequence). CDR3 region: CASSRPNTEAFF. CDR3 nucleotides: TGTGCCAGCAGTCGGCCGAACACTGAAGCTTTCTTT.

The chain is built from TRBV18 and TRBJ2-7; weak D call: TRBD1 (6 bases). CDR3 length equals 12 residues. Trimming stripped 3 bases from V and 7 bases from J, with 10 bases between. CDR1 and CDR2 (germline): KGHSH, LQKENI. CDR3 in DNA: TGTGCCAGCTCACCTGGAGACAGGGAGCAGTACTTC. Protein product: CASSPGDREQYF.

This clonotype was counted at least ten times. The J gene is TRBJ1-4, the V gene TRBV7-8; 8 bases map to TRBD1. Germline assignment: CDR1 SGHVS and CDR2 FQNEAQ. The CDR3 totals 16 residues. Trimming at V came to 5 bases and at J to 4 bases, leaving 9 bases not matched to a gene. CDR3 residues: CASSGQGAQSNEKLFF. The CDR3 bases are TGTGCCAGCAGCGGGCAGGGGGCGCAAAGTAATGAAAAACTGTTTTTT.

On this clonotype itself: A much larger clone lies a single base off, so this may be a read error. Here the CDR3 DNA reads TGTGCCAGCGACAGGGACAGTCGCGCGCCCGAAGCTTTCTTT. The encoded protein is CASDRDSRAPEAFF. J is TRBJ1-1 and V is TRBV5-5; 7 nucleotides match TRBD1. The CDR3 totals 14 residues. The germline V gene encodes CDR1 SGHKS and CDR2 YYEKEE (reference sequence). V was clipped by 7 bases and J by 8 bases; unmatched bases: 14.

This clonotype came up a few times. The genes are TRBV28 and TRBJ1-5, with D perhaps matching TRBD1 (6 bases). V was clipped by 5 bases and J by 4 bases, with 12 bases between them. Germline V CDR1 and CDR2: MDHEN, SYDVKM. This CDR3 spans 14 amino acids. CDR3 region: CASSIEGGNQPQHF. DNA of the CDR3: TGTGCCAGCAGTATCGAAGGGGGGAATCAGCCCCAGCATTTT.

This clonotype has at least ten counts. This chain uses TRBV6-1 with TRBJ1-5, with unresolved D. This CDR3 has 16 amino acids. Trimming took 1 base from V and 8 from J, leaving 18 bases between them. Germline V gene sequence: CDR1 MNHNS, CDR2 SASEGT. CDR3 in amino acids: CASSEDNLAGLEPQHF. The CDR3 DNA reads TGTGCCAGCAGTGAAGATAATCTAGCCGGGTTAGAGCCCCAGCATTTT.

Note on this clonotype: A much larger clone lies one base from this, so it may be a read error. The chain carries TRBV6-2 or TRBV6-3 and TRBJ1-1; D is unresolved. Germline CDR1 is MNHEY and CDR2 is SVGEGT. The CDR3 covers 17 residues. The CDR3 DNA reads TGTGCCAGCAGTTACTCGTTTGGTGAGGCCCGGAACACTGAAGCTTACTTT. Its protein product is CASSYSFGEARNTEAYF.

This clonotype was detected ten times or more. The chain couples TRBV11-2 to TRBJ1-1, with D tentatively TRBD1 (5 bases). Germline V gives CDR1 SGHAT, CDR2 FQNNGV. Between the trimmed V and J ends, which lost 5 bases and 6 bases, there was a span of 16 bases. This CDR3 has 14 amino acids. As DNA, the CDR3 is TGTGCCAGCAGCCGTTCCAGGGTCCCTCCTGAAGCTTTCTTT. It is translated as CASSRSRVPPEAFF.

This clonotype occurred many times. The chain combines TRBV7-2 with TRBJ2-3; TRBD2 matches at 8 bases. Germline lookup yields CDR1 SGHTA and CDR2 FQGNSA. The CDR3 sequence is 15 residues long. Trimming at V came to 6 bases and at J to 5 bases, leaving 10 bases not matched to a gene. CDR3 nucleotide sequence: TGTGCCAGCAGTAAACGAGGTAGCGGGGTAGATACGCAGTATTTT. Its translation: CASSKRGSGVDTQYF.

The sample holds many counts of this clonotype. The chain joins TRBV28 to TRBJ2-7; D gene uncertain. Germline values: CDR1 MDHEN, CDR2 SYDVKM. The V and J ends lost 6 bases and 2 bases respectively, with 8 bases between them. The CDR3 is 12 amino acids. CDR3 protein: CASRGRTYEQYF. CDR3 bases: TGTGCCAGCAGGGGCAGAACCTACGAGCAGTACTTC.

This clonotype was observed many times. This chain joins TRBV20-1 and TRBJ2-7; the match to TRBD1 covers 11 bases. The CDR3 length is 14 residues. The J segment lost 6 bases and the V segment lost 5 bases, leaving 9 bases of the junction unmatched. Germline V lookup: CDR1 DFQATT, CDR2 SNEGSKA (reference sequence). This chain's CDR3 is CSAPRGQGVVEQYF. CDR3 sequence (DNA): TGCAGTGCTCCCAGGGGACAGGGGGTTGTCGAGCAGTACTTC.

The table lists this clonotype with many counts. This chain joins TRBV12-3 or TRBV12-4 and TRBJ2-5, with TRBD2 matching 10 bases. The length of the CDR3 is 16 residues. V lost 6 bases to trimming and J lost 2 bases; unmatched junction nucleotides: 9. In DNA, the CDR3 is TGTGCCAGCAGCCTATCCCTAGCGGGGGCACAAGAGACCCAGTACTTC. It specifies CASSLSLAGAQETQYF.

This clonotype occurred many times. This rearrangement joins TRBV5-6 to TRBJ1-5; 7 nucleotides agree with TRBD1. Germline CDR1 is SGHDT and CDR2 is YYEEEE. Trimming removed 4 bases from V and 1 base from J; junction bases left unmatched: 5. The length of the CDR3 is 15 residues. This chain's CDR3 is CASSPQGDSNQPQHF. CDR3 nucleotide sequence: TGTGCCAGCAGCCCGCAGGGGGACAGCAATCAGCCCCAGCATTTT.

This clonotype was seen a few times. CDR3: CASSRDRTSGNTIYF. CDR3 coding DNA: TGTGCCAGCAGCCGTGACAGGACTTCTGGAAACACCATATATTTT. This sequence joins TRBV7-9 and TRBJ1-3; TRBD1 might be the D (6 bases). V was clipped by 5 bases and J by 1 base, with 12 bases between them. The CDR3 contains 15 residues. CDR1 and CDR2 (germline): SEHNR, FQNEAQ (reference sequence).

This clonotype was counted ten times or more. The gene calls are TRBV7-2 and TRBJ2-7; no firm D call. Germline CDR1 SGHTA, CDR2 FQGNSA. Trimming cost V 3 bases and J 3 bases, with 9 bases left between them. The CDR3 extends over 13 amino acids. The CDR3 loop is CASSFSTVYEQYF. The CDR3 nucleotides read TGTGCCAGCAGCTTTTCCACCGTCTACGAGCAGTACTTC.

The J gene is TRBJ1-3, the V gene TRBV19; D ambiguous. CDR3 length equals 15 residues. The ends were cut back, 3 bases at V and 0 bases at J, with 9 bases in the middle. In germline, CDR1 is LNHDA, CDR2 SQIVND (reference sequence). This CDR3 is CASSIPGFSGNTIYF. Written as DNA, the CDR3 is TGTGCCAGTAGTATTCCGGGCTTCTCTGGAAACACCATATATTTT. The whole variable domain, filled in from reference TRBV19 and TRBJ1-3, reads DGGITQSPKYLFRKEGQNVTLSCEQNLNHDAMYWYRQDPGQGLRLIYYSQIVNDFQKGDIAEGYSVSREKKESFPLTVTSAQKNPTAFYLCASSIPGFSGNTIYFGEGSWLTVV.

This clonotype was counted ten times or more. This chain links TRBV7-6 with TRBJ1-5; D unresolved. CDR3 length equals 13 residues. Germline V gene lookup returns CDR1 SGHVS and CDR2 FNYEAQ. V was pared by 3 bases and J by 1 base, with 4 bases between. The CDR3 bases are TGTGCCAGCAGCTTCGGCAGCAATCAGCCCCAGCATTTT. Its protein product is CASSFGSNQPQHF.

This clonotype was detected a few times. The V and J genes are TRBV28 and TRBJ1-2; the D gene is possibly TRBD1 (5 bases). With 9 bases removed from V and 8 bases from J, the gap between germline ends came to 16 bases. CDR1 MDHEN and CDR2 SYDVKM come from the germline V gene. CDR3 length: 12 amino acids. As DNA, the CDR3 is TGTGCCAGTTTCTCGAAGGGGAACGGCTACACCTTC. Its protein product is CASFSKGNGYTF.

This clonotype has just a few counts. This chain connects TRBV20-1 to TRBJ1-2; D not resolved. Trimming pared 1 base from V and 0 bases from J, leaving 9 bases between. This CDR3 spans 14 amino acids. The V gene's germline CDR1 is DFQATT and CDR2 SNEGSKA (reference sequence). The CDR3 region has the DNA TGCAGTGCTAGAGCGGCACAGCCTAACTATGGCTACACCTTC. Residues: CSARAAQPNYGYTF.